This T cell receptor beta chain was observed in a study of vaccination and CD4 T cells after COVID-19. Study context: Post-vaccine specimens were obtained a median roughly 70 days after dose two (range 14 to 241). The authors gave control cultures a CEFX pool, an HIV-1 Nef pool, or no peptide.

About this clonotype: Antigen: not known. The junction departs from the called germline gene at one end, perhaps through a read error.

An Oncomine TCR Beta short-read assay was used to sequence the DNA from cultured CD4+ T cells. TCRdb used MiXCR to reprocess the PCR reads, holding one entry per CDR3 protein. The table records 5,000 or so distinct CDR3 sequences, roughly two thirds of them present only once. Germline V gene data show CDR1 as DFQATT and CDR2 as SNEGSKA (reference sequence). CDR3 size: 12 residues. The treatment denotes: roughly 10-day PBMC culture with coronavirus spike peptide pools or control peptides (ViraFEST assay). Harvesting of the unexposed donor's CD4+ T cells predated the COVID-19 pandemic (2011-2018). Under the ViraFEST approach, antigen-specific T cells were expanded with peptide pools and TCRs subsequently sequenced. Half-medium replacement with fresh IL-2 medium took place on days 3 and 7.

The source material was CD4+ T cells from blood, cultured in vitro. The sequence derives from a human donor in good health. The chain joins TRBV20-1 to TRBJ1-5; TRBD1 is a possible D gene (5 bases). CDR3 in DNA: TGCAGTGCTGGAGATACGGGGGGGCCCCAGCATTTT. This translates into CSAGDTGGPQHF.